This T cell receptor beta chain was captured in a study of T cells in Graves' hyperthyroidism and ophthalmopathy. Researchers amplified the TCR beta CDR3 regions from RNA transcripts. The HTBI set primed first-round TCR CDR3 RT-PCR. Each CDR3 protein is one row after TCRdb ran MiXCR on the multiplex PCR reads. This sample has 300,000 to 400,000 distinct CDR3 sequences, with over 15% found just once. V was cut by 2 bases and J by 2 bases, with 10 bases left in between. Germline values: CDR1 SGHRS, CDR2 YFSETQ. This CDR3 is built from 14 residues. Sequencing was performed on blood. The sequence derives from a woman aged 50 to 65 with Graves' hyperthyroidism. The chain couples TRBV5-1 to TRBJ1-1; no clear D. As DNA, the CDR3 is TGCGCCAGCAGCTTCAGGACGGGTAACACTGAAGCTTTCTTT. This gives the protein CASSFRTGNTEAFF.